One sample yielded the 10 T cell receptor beta chains listed below, sequenced in a study of blood T cell repertoires in COVID-19. The method was immunoSEQ multiplex PCR; TCRdb's version includes in-frame clones alone and lacks a portion of them. The sample lists fewer than 150,000 clones; 82% were seen once. The sequenced material came from peripheral blood. The receptor source for this set is an elderly woman with acute or convalescent COVID-19.

The chain is built from TRBV28 and TRBJ1-2; D is uncertain. V was clipped by 4 bases and J by 4 bases, with 25 bases between them. Germline-derived CDR1 and CDR2 are MDHEN and SYDVKM. The length of the CDR3 is 18 residues. The CDR3 sequence: CASSSNDITPLQSYGYTF. CDR3 DNA: TGTGCCAGCAGTTCGAATGACATCACACCTCTCCAAAGCTATGGCTACACCTTC.

The chain employs TRBV5-6 and TRBJ2-3; the match to TRBD2 covers 9 bases. V lost 4 bases, J lost 3 bases, and 3 bases stayed unmatched. The CDR3 runs 14 residues. Germline V CDR1 and CDR2: SGHDT, YYEEEE. CDR3 sequence (DNA): TGTGCCAGCAGCCCTGGACTAGCGACAGATACGCAGTATTTT. Translating it yields CASSPGLATDTQYF.

This clone was counted a single time. The rearrangement joins TRBV7-9 to TRBJ2-3, with 8 bases lining up with TRBD2. CDR1 and CDR2 from the germline V gene are SEHNR and FQNEAQ (reference sequence). Unmatched junction bases numbered 1, after V lost 0 bases and J lost 5 bases. The CDR3 runs 14 residues. The CDR3 nucleotides read TGTGCCAGCAGCTTAGCCGCGGGAGGAGATACGCAGTATTTT. This sequence encodes CASSLAAGGDTQYF.

The rearrangement links TRBV11-2 to TRBJ2-7, with 7 bases fitting TRBD2. J gave up 5 bases and V 3 bases, and 4 bases lay outside the gene matches. From germline, CDR1 is SGHAT and CDR2 FQNNGV. The CDR3 sequence is 13 residues long. CDR3 region: CASSFGTNNEQYF. The CDR3 region has the DNA TGTGCCAGCAGCTTCGGGACTAATAACGAGCAGTACTTC.

This clone showed up just once. The CDR3 coding sequence is TGCAGCGTTGAAGTTTTAGAGAACACTGAAGCTTTCTTT. Its translation: CSVEVLENTEAFF. The J gene is TRBJ1-1, the V gene TRBV29-1, with D unclear. Germline V lookup: CDR1 SQVTM, CDR2 ANQGSEA. The V and J ends lost 1 base and 1 base respectively, with 7 bases between them. The CDR3 consists of 13 residues.

The J gene is TRBJ1-2, the V gene TRBV28, with 8 positions matching TRBD1. V shed 3 bases and J 5 bases; nucleotides not matched to a gene: 8. The length of the CDR3 is 15 residues. The germline V gene has CDR1 MDHEN and CDR2 SYDVKM. The CDR3 spells CASSLLRGRRYGYTF. The CDR3 coding sequence is TGTGCCAGCAGTTTGCTCAGGGGGCGCAGGTATGGCTACACCTTC.

V is TRBV28 and J is TRBJ1-5; 7 bases align to TRBD1. The CDR3 is made up of 17 amino acids. Germline CDR1 MDHEN, CDR2 SYDVKM. The ends lost 5 bases at V and 5 bases at J; junction bases unmatched: 15. This chain's CDR3 is CASSLRAGQVVDQPQHF. The CDR3 DNA sequence: TGTGCCAGCAGTCTCCGGGCCGGACAGGTTGTTGATCAGCCCCAGCATTTT.

This clone showed up just a few times. The chain recombines TRBV28 with TRBJ1-1, with a tentative D call TRBD1 (5 bases). Trimming stripped 6 bases from V and 7 bases from J, with 9 bases between. This CDR3 spans 11 amino acids. Germline lookup yields CDR1 MDHEN and CDR2 SYDVKM. The CDR3 bases are TGTGCCAGCAGCAACGGGGGTGAAGCTTTCTTT. This sequence encodes CASSNGGEAFF.

This chain joins TRBV10-3 and TRBJ1-5; 9 bases line up with TRBD1. CDR1 ENHRY and CDR2 SYGVKD come from the germline V gene. The CDR3 is 14 residues long. Trimming took 10 bases from V and 11 from J; bases not matched to a gene: 15. The CDR3 reads CATAGTGGEKAQHF. For the CDR3, the DNA is TGTGCCACGGCCGGAACAGGGGGCGAAAAGGCCCAGCATTTT.

The chain combines TRBV19 with TRBJ2-3, with 10 bases matching TRBD2. Per the germline V gene, CDR1 is LNHDA and CDR2 is SQIVND (reference sequence). CDR3 length: 16 amino acids. The junction had 6 bases not matched to a gene; V was cut back by 5 bases and J by 1 base. CDR3: CASSPAGTSGTDTQYF. Here the CDR3 DNA reads TGTGCCAGTAGTCCCGCCGGGACTAGCGGCACAGATACGCAGTATTTT.